This TCR beta chain was found in a study of tumor-infiltrating lymphocytes in primary liver carcinoma. Note on this clonotype: A much larger clone differs by one base, so this may be a read error.

Germline DNA was also extracted, and blood RNA was taken from unsorted whole blood. Production of TCR beta cDNA used 500 ng total RNA together with a constant-region primer. Libraries covering TCR beta were generated through three nested multiplex PCR rounds (using a slightly modified ARM-PCR). The study ran its first two PCR rounds for roughly 10 cycles each, using TRBV1-TRBV30 forward primers and a C-beta reverse primer. TCRdb re-derived calls from the multiplex PCR reads in MiXCR, one entry per CDR3 protein. The table has 300,000 to 400,000 distinct CDR3 sequences, 60% to 80% seen once. The CDR3 contains 10 residues. V dropped 1 base and J dropped 8 bases, with 5 bases sitting between them. CDR1 is SQVTM, CDR2 ANQGSEA, per germline.

The chain carries TRBV29-1 and TRBJ1-1; unclear D gene. The clonotype originates from a man in his forties or fifties with primary liver carcinoma and hepatitis B virus infection. Sequencing was carried out using peripheral blood. The CDR3 reads CSVEAEEAFF. In DNA, the CDR3 is TGCAGCGTTGAAGCAGAGGAAGCTTTCTTT.